The subject of this entry is one TCR beta chain. Recruited during active infection, patients (from Seattle) were subsequently followed longitudinally. The data originate from a study of blood T cell repertoires in COVID-19. Study background: COVID-19 samples collected from the United States, Italy and Spain covered acute and convalescent phases. The cDNA or gDNA used as material had been derived from T cells, B-cell-depleted T cells, or PBMCs.

The V gene end was trimmed by 6 bases and the J gene end by 11 bases; junction bases not matched to a gene: 7. Germline assignment: CDR1 SNHLY and CDR2 FYNNEI. This CDR3 is 12 amino acids long. In the original processing: Counts of nucleated cells, estimated from reference gene primer amplification, were obtained. The table came from immunoSEQ multiplex PCR; TCRdb's copy has only in-frame clones and leaves some out. V, J and clone size reflect that table, while D and trimming were determined from the DNA. The profile shows 150,000 to 200,000 clones, 85% of them singletons. This receptor was identified in an elderly woman with COVID-19, enrolled during active disease. Sequencing used peripheral blood. The chain has TRBV2 and TRBJ1-1, with 9 nucleotides matching TRBD1. The CDR3 nucleotides are TGTGCCAGCAGAGAACAGGGGGCCTGGGCTTTCTTT. It codes for CASREQGAWAFF. Together with reference TRBV2 and TRBJ1-1, the CDR3 gives the full variable domain: EPEVTQTPSHQVTQMGQEVILRCVPISNHLYFYWYRQILGQKVEFLVSFYNNEISEKSEIFDDQFSVERPDGSNFTLKIRSTKLEDSAMYFCASREQGAWAFFGQGTRLTVV.